Listed here are 24 T cell receptor beta chains from one sample, sequenced in a study of blood T cells in healthy people across ages. Through a sample-barcoded 5' primer and a J-beta primer mix, a second PCR was run for roughly 6 to 11 cycles. TCRdb used MiXCR to reprocess the 5' RACE reads, holding one entry per CDR3 protein. The sample consists of approximately 770,000 distinct CDR3 sequences, 55% to 70% of them appearing once. The sample was blood. These receptors originate from a man aged 25 to 40 in good health.

DNA for the CDR3: TGTGCCAGCAGCCCCGAAAGGGACGAGCAGTTCTTC. This sequence encodes CASSPERDEQFF. The rearrangement uses TRBV11-2 and TRBJ2-1; D is perhaps TRBD1 or TRBD2 (5 bases each). Trimming shortened V by 5 bases and J by 10 bases, and 12 bases separated the two germline ends. Germline CDR1 reads SGHAT; CDR2 reads FQNNGV. This CDR3 is 12 amino acids long.

J is TRBJ2-1 and V is TRBV20-1, with a possible D match to TRBD2 (6 bases). The J call may be wrong; the DNA end is better matched by TRBJ2-7. Germline V gene data show CDR1 as DFQATT and CDR2 as SNEGSKA (reference sequence). This CDR3 has 16 amino acids. The chain's CDR3 is CSARDIAEGDYNEQYF. Written as DNA, the CDR3 is TGCAGTGCTAGAGACATAGCGGAAGGAGATTACAATGAGCAGTACTTC.

This clonotype was seen a handful of times. The CDR3 DNA sequence: TGCGCCAGCAGCCAAGACGGACCTCCTAATGAAAAACTGTTTTTT. This sequence encodes CASSQDGPPNEKLFF. The V gene is TRBV4-3, the J gene TRBJ1-4; D is unresolved. Germline CDR1 LGHNA, CDR2 YSLEER. V was trimmed by 0 bases and J by 3 bases, leaving 8 bases between them. CDR3 length: 15 residues.

This sequence joins TRBV20-1 and TRBJ2-5; TRBD2 matches at 9 bases. The CDR3 runs 14 residues. The trim removed 1 base at V and 1 base at J, leaving 1 base unmatched. Germline V CDR1 and CDR2: DFQATT, SNEGSKA (reference sequence). The chain's CDR3 is CSARVAGVQETQYF. The CDR3 DNA follows: TGCAGTGCTAGAGTAGCGGGGGTCCAAGAGACCCAGTACTTC.

V gene TRBV29-1 combines with J gene TRBJ2-5; possibly TRBD1 for D (5 bases). The germline V gene has CDR1 SQVTM and CDR2 ANQGSEA. This CDR3 region has 13 residues. Trimming removed 4 bases from V and 2 bases from J, with 11 bases in between. CDR3 loop: CSVAQGLQETQYF. The CDR3 DNA reads as TGCAGCGTTGCTCAGGGCCTACAAGAGACCCAGTACTTC.

The CDR3 coding sequence is TGTGCCAGCAGCTTAATCGGGGGGACCTATAATTCACCCCTCCACTTT. Protein: CASSLIGGTYNSPLHF. This rearrangement joins TRBV7-9 to TRBJ1-6, with D possibly matching TRBD1 (5 bases). CDR3 length: 16 amino acids. The V and J ends lost 2 bases and 2 bases respectively, with 10 bases between them. Germline CDR1 and CDR2: SEHNR and FQNEAQ (reference sequence).

The gene calls are TRBV27 and TRBJ2-7; tentatively, D is TRBD2 (5 bases). The CDR3 sequence is 13 residues long. V lost 3 bases and J lost 12, with 18 bases in between. Germline-derived CDR1 and CDR2 are MNHEY and SMNVEV (reference sequence). CDR3 coding DNA: TGTGCCAGCAGTTTTGGACTGGCAGGTGCTGTGTACTTC. It specifies CASSFGLAGAVYF.

The table lists this clonotype with a few counts. The J gene is TRBJ2-5, the V gene TRBV9; D is possibly TRBD1 or TRBD2 (5 bases each). Germline lookup yields CDR1 SGDLS and CDR2 YYNGEE. The CDR3 runs 15 residues. V was pared by 0 bases and J by 4 bases, with 13 bases between. DNA of the CDR3: TGTGCCAGCAGCGTAGACGGGGCGTTCGGAGAGACCCAGTACTTC. This encodes CASSVDGAFGETQYF.

The chain links TRBV12-3 or TRBV12-4 to TRBJ1-5; D gene uncertain. The V gene lost 6 bases and the J gene lost 9 bases, with 15 bases spanning the gap. This CDR3 has 13 amino acids. CDR3 in amino acids: CASSKDGPRPQHF. CDR3 DNA: TGTGCCAGCAGCAAGGACGGACCTCGGCCCCAGCATTTT.

The V gene is TRBV9, the J gene TRBJ2-1, with 7 bases aligning to TRBD2. The CDR3 length is 15 residues. The trim removed 2 bases at V and 4 bases at J, leaving 6 bases unmatched. Germline V lookup: CDR1 SGDLS, CDR2 YYNGEE. CDR3 sequence: CASSVLPGLYNEQFF. The CDR3, as DNA: TGTGCCAGCAGCGTCCTACCGGGACTATACAATGAGCAGTTCTTC.

The CDR3 spells CASYRSQTQYF. Here the CDR3 DNA reads TGTGCCAGCTATCGTTCTCAGACCCAGTACTTC. The chain combines TRBV2 with TRBJ2-5; D remains ambiguous. CDR3 length equals 11 residues. Trimming removed 8 bases from V and 6 bases from J, with 10 bases in between. Germline V gene sequence: CDR1 SNHLY, CDR2 FYNNEI.

The chain uses TRBV13 and TRBJ2-3, with 7 bases identical to TRBD2. The germline V gene has CDR1 PRHDT and CDR2 FYEKMQ (reference sequence). The CDR3 has 15 residues. V shed 4 bases, J shed 4 bases, and the junction held 8 bases outside the gene matches. The chain's CDR3 is CASSSPGTTSDTQYF. The CDR3 region has the DNA TGTGCCAGCAGCTCCCCCGGGACTACTTCAGATACGCAGTATTTT.

This clonotype was detected a few times. Here the CDR3 DNA reads TGCAGTGCGAGGAGAACCTACGAGCAGTACTTC. Its translation is CSARRTYEQYF. The chain couples TRBV20-1 to TRBJ2-7; no definite D call. Germline V gene sequence: CDR1 DFQATT, CDR2 SNEGSKA (reference sequence). The CDR3 contains 11 residues. The V and J ends lost 6 bases and 2 bases respectively, with 8 bases between them.

This clonotype occurred a few times. The V and J genes are TRBV29-1 and TRBJ2-1; D is unresolved. The germline CDR1 and CDR2 sequences are SQVTM and ANQGSEA. The CDR3 runs 13 residues. Trimming removed 7 bases from V and 4 bases from J, with 14 bases in between. CDR3 amino acids: CSALPVGYNEQFF. In DNA form, the CDR3 reads TGCAGCGCGCTACCGGTTGGGTACAATGAGCAGTTCTTC.

This clonotype turned up a few times. The rearrangement uses TRBV10-3 and TRBJ2-1; 10 bases align to TRBD2. The CDR3 is 14 amino acids. Trimming removed 4 bases from V and 13 bases from J; junction bases left unmatched: 10. Per germline, CDR1 ENHRY and CDR2 SYGVKD. The chain's CDR3 is CAISGETSGYHQFF. The CDR3 region has the DNA TGTGCCATCAGTGGGGAGACTAGCGGGTATCACCAGTTCTTC.

For this clonotype: One junction end disagrees with the germline gene, perhaps due to a read error. CDR3 loop: CASISSGESDTQYF. CDR3 DNA sequence: TGTGCTAGCATATCTAGCGGGGAGTCAGATACGCAGTATTTT. The gene calls are TRBV13 and TRBJ2-3; TRBD2 aligns across 9 bases. CDR1 PRHDT and CDR2 FYEKMQ come from the germline V gene (reference sequence). The CDR3 extends over 14 amino acids.

This clonotype has more than one count but fewer than ten. V and J are TRBV12-3 or TRBV12-4 and TRBJ2-7; D uncertain. The V end was cut by 6 bases, the J end by 2 bases, with 17 bases between. The CDR3 has 15 amino acids. The CDR3 bases are TGTGCCAGCAGCCAAACTGAACGGGCCACCTACGAGCAGTACTTC. This encodes CASSQTERATYEQYF.

This chain links TRBV29-1 with TRBJ2-1; maybe TRBD2 (6 bases). The V end lost 1 base, the J end lost 6 bases, and 13 bases lay between the germline ends. CDR1 and CDR2 (germline): SQVTM, ANQGSEA. CDR3 length equals 14 residues. DNA for the CDR3: TGCAGCGTTGAAGCCCTTGGACTACTCAATGAGCAGTTCTTC. This sequence encodes CSVEALGLLNEQFF.

This rearrangement joins TRBV6-5 to TRBJ2-5, with D possibly being TRBD2 (5 bases). The DNA matches TRBJ2-7 better at its end, which makes the J call doubtful. This CDR3 spans 15 amino acids. The germline V gene encodes CDR1 MNHEY and CDR2 SVGAGI. CDR3: CASSLGVATIYEQYF. CDR3 nucleotides: TGTGCCAGCAGTCTGGGAGTTGCGACTATCTACGAGCAGTACTTC.

J is TRBJ2-5 and V is TRBV3-1; weak D call: TRBD2 (6 bases). Germline CDR1 reads LGHDT; CDR2 reads YNNKEL (reference sequence). This CDR3 is 16 amino acids long. The V end lost 7 bases, the J end lost 1 base, and 19 bases lay between the germline ends. Written as DNA, the CDR3 is TGTGCCAGCACCGAACTGGCTAGCGCCTCCCAAGAGACCCAGTACTTC. It translates to CASTELASASQETQYF.

The chain carries TRBV9 and TRBJ1-6, with a weak D call TRBD1 (5 bases). In germline, CDR1 is SGDLS, CDR2 YYNGEE. Trimming stripped 4 bases from V and 15 bases from J, with 14 bases between. The CDR3 extends over 12 amino acids. CDR3 region: CASSPRSGVLHF. CDR3 DNA: TGTGCCAGCAGCCCCCGGTCGGGGGTCCTCCACTTT.

This clonotype was counted between two and nine times. CDR3 nucleotide sequence: TGCGCCAGCAGCCAAGATGGGGACGGACGCTACGAGCAGTACTTC. This sequence encodes CASSQDGDGRYEQYF. The chain is built from TRBV4-3 and TRBJ2-7, with D perhaps assigned TRBD1 or TRBD2 (5 bases each). Germline lookup yields CDR1 LGHNA and CDR2 YSLEER. The V gene lost 0 bases and the J gene lost 3 bases, with 12 bases spanning the gap. This CDR3 region has 15 residues.

This clonotype was seen only a few times. The rearrangement links TRBV10-3 to TRBJ2-7, with D perhaps TRBD2 (6 bases). Gene TRBJ2-5 matches the end of the DNA better, so the J call may be wrong. CDR3 size: 14 residues. Germline values: CDR1 ENHRY, CDR2 SYGVKD. CDR3 sequence reads: CAISGGRFRETQYF. CDR3 in DNA: TGTGCCATCAGTGGAGGGAGGTTTCGGGAGACCCAGTACTTC.

This chain joins TRBV5-1 and TRBJ2-1, with 7 positions matching TRBD2. This CDR3 has 16 amino acids. The germline CDR1 and CDR2 sequences are SGHRS and YFSETQ. V dropped 3 bases and J dropped 9; count of bases not matched to a gene: 15. CDR3 bases: TGCGCCAGCAGCTCCCCGGCGGGAGCACCGACCGGTGAGCAGTTCTTC. Protein: CASSSPAGAPTGEQFF.